This entry lists 18 T cell receptor beta chains sequenced from one sample in a study of blood T cell repertoires in COVID-19. This table comes from immunoSEQ multiplex PCR, and its TCRdb copy is limited to in-frame clones, with some not included. Among about 290,000 clones, roughly 91% were seen once, and the ten largest hold 11%. Sequences were obtained from peripheral blood. The receptors shown here come from a woman in her 30s with COVID-19, enrolled during active disease.

The genes are TRBV2 and TRBJ2-5, with 8 bases fitting TRBD1. The CDR3 length is 14 residues. J lost 2 bases, V lost 7 bases, and 6 bases had no gene match. The V gene's germline CDR1 is SNHLY and CDR2 FYNNEI. The CDR3 is CASTGQDIQETQYF. For the CDR3, the DNA is TGTGCCAGCACGGGACAGGATATACAAGAGACCCAGTACTTC.

For the CDR3, the DNA is TGTGCCTGGAGTGCGGACTACTCAGATACGCAGTATTTT. It is translated as CAWSADYSDTQYF. The V call is TRBV30, the J call TRBJ2-3; the D gene is possibly TRBD2 (6 bases). The germline V gene has CDR1 GTSNPN and CDR2 SVGIG (reference sequence). Between the trimmed V and J ends, which lost 1 base and 4 bases, there was a span of 9 bases. The CDR3 length is 13 residues. Combining the CDR3 with reference TRBV30 and TRBJ2-3 gives the whole variable domain SQTIHQWPATLVQPVGSPLSLECTVEGTSNPNLYWYRQAAGRGLQLLFYSVGIGQISSEVPQNLSASRPQDRQFILSSKKLLLSDSGFYLCAWSADYSDTQYFGPGTRLTVL.

The V gene is TRBV30, the J gene TRBJ1-1; D gene uncertain. This CDR3 has 13 amino acids. CDR1 GTSNPN and CDR2 SVGIG come from the germline V gene (reference sequence). Trimming cost V 4 bases and J 3 bases, with 12 bases left between them. The CDR3 bases are TGTGCCTGGAAGATGCGGTGGGACACTGAAGCTTTCTTT. Protein: CAWKMRWDTEAFF. The whole variable domain, filled in from reference TRBV30 and TRBJ1-1, reads SQTIHQWPATLVQPVGSPLSLECTVEGTSNPNLYWYRQAAGRGLQLLFYSVGIGQISSEVPQNLSASRPQDRQFILSSKKLLLSDSGFYLCAWKMRWDTEAFFGQGTRLTVV.

This clone has only a few counts. The chain has TRBV4-1 and TRBJ1-4; 7 nucleotides agree with TRBD1. The V and J ends lost 1 base and 4 bases, in that order; junction bases with no gene match: 6. Germline lookup yields CDR1 MGHRA and CDR2 YSYEKL. The CDR3 is made up of 16 amino acids. The CDR3, as DNA: TGCGCCAGCAGCCAAGTTCCGGGACAGTTTAATGAAAAACTGTTTTTT. Translating it yields CASSQVPGQFNEKLFF.

The rearrangement links TRBV4-2 to TRBJ1-3, with D tentatively TRBD1 (6 bases). Germline-derived CDR1 and CDR2 are LGHNA and YNFKEQ. Trimming pared 1 base from V and 2 bases from J, leaving 9 bases between. This CDR3 has 15 amino acids. The CDR3 loop is CASSQAQGPGNTIYF. The CDR3 nucleotides read TGTGCCAGCAGCCAAGCCCAGGGGCCTGGAAACACCATATATTTT.

This clone was seen only a few times. DNA of the CDR3: TGTGCCAGCAGTGAGGGGGACAGGATGAGCTATGGCTACACCTTC. Protein: CASSEGDRMSYGYTF. The chain joins TRBV2 to TRBJ1-2, with 8 bases that match TRBD1. The CDR3 spans 15 residues. The V gene end was trimmed by 3 bases and the J gene end by 4 bases; junction bases not matched to a gene: 7. CDR1 SNHLY and CDR2 FYNNEI come from the germline V gene.

The chain recombines TRBV7-9 with TRBJ2-1; the D gene is possibly TRBD1 (6 bases). Trimming left V 4 bases short and J 1 base short, with 8 bases between. CDR1 SEHNR and CDR2 FQNEAQ come from the germline V gene (reference sequence). The length of the CDR3 is 14 residues. CDR3 region: CASSYGQSYNEQFF. The CDR3 nucleotides read TGTGCCAGCAGCTACGGACAGTCCTACAATGAGCAGTTCTTC.

V is TRBV5-1 and J is TRBJ2-1; perhaps TRBD2 as D (6 bases). The CDR3 consists of 14 residues. Germline values: CDR1 SGHRS, CDR2 YFSETQ. Trimming cost V 5 bases and J 7 bases, with 16 bases left between them. In nucleotides, the CDR3 is TGCGCCAGCAGTGGGCAAGGGCGGGGTAATGAGCAGTTCTTC. Protein sequence: CASSGQGRGNEQFF.

The rearrangement links TRBV14 to TRBJ2-1; 12 bases align to TRBD2. J gave up 5 bases and V 9 bases, and 2 bases lay outside the gene matches. The CDR3 contains 13 residues. Germline CDR1 SGHDN, CDR2 FVKESK. This CDR3 reads CASRTSGNNEQFF. CDR3 coding DNA: TGTGCCAGTAGGACTAGCGGGAACAATGAGCAGTTCTTC.

V is TRBV16 and J is TRBJ1-2; TRBD1 aligns across 7 bases. This CDR3 region has 15 residues. CDR1 and CDR2 from the germline V gene are KGHSY and FQNENV. Trimming took 3 bases from V and 7 from J; bases not matched to a gene: 11. The CDR3 sequence: CASSHPGQTSGGYTF. CDR3 nucleotide sequence: TGTGCCAGCAGCCACCCGGGACAGACGTCTGGTGGCTACACCTTC.

This clone was seen just once. The same CDR3 can be traced to other DNA sequences in this sample. V is TRBV6-5 and J is TRBJ1-1; D perhaps matches TRBD1 (6 bases). V was pared by 2 bases and J by 1 base, with 8 bases between. This CDR3 spans 14 amino acids. Germline values: CDR1 MNHEY, CDR2 SVGAGI. CDR3 in amino acids: CASSYGGQNTEAFF. CDR3 bases: TGTGCCAGCAGTTACGGGGGACAGAACACTGAAGCTTTCTTT.

V gene TRBV9 combines with J gene TRBJ1-5; the match to TRBD1 covers 11 bases. This CDR3 region has 15 residues. Per germline, CDR1 SGDLS and CDR2 YYNGEE. V shed 3 bases and J 11 bases; nucleotides not matched to a gene: 10. The CDR3 coding sequence is TGTGCCAGCAGCGCCGGGACAGGGGGTGTTTTGGCCCAGCATTTT. Its translation is CASSAGTGGVLAQHF.

V and J are TRBV18 and TRBJ2-7, with TRBD2 identical over 12 bases. Trimming took 5 bases from V and 3 from J; bases not matched to a gene: 11. CDR1 and CDR2 from the germline V gene are KGHSH and LQKENI. The CDR3 totals 17 residues. CDR3 in DNA: TGTGCCAGCTCATACGACTCCGCACTAGCGGGGGGCTACGAGCAGTACTTC. It yields the protein CASSYDSALAGGYEQYF.

This clone occurred once. The chain has TRBV5-6 and TRBJ2-4; 8 nucleotides align to TRBD2. V was pared by 2 bases and J by 11 bases, with 3 bases of the junction left unmatched. The CDR3 runs to 12 residues. Germline assignment: CDR1 SGHDT and CDR2 YYEEEE. The CDR3 reads CASSFLRGVQYF. The CDR3 bases are TGTGCCAGCAGCTTTTTGCGGGGGGTTCAGTACTTC.

The CDR3 nucleotides are TGTGCCAGCAGTGATGCGGGACTTGAAGCTTTCTTT. Translated, it gives CASSDAGLEAFF. This chain connects TRBV6-1 to TRBJ1-1; possibly TRBD1 for D (5 bases). Germline CDR1 MNHNS, CDR2 SASEGT. Deletions cut 3 bases from V and 7 bases from J, with 9 bases between. This CDR3 is 12 amino acids long.

The genes are TRBV6-6 and TRBJ2-7, with a possible D match to TRBD1 (6 bases). The CDR3 sequence is 14 residues long. Trimming removed 3 bases at V and 3 bases at J, with 12 bases between. From germline, CDR1 is MNHNY and CDR2 SVGAGI (reference sequence). This CDR3 is CASSYRGHHYEQYF. CDR3 nucleotides: TGTGCCAGCAGTTATAGGGGACACCACTACGAGCAGTACTTC.

The chain uses TRBV5-1 and TRBJ2-5, with D possibly being TRBD2 (5 bases). This CDR3 is 13 amino acids long. Germline CDR1 is SGHRS and CDR2 is YFSETQ. V was shortened by 4 bases and J by 2 bases, with 9 bases between the two germline ends. The CDR3 coding sequence is TGCGCCAGCAGCAACGGGGTTCAAGAGACCCAGTACTTC. Protein product: CASSNGVQETQYF.

V and J are TRBV5-4 and TRBJ2-5, with D unclear. V was clipped by 0 bases and J by 1 base, with 4 bases between them. The germline gives CDR1 SGHNT, CDR2 YYREEE (reference sequence). CDR3 length equals 13 residues. The CDR3 here is CASSLVGQETQYF. The CDR3 coding sequence is TGTGCCAGCAGCTTGGTCGGCCAAGAGACCCAGTACTTC.